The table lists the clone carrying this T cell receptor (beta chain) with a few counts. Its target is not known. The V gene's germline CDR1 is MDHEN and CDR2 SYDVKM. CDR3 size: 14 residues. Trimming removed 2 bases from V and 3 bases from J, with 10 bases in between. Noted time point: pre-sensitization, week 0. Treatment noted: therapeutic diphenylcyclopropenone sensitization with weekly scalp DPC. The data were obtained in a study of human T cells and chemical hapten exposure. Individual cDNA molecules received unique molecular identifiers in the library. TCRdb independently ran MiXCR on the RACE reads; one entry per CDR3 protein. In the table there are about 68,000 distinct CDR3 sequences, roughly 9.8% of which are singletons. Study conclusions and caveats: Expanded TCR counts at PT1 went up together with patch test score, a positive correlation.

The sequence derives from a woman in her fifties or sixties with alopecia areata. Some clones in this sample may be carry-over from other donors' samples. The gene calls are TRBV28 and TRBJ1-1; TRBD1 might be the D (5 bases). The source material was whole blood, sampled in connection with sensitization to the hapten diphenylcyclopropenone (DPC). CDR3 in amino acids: CASSLNRGYTEAFF. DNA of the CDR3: TGTGCCAGCAGTTTAAATAGGGGTTACACTGAAGCTTTCTTT. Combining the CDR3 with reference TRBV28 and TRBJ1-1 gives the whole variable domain DVKVTQSSRYLVKRTGEKVFLECVQDMDHENMFWYRQDPGLGLRLIYFSYDVKMKEKGDIPEGYSVSREKKERFSLILESASTNQTSMYLCASSLNRGYTEAFFGQGTRLTVV.